This record looks at one T cell receptor (beta chain) sequence and its context. Its antigen is currently unknown. The source of the sample is a study of T cells in localized non-small cell lung cancer. Assay used: immunoSEQ multiplex PCR; TCRdb lists only in-frame clones, some missing. The sample holds 9,000 or so clones, roughly nine tenths seen once. The V end was cut by 2 bases, the J end by 1 base, with 11 bases between. The CDR3 has 15 residues. Germline CDR1 is KGHSH and CDR2 is LQKENI. Whole-study results and caveats: Sequencing involved a lone tumor region, leaving heterogeneity possible. Clonality peaked in uninvolved adjacent lung rather than tumor.

The sample consisted of peripheral blood, taken before any cancer treatment. This clonotype was obtained from a woman aged 40-69 years with stage I squamous cell lung carcinoma. The chain is built from TRBV18 and TRBJ2-5; no firm D call. DNA of the CDR3: TGTGCCAGCTCACCAGGCAGGCCGCTCCAAGAGACCCAGTACTTC. This gives the protein CASSPGRPLQETQYF.